This T cell receptor beta chain came from a study of T-cell reconstitution after alpha-beta-depleted transplantation in children. Preparation of the TCRbeta library was carried out with unique molecular identifiers. A single record per CDR3 protein comes from TCRdb applying MiXCR to the PCR reads. Of about 130,000 distinct CDR3 sequences listed, about 9.9% are singletons. V lost 7 bases, J lost 5 bases, and 15 bases lay in between. The length of the CDR3 is 14 residues. This clonotype was recorded many times. The source was PBMCs, mostly from graft donor cells, collected 180 days after TCRalphabeta/CD19-depleted stem cell transplant. This sequence joins TRBV12-3 or TRBV12-4 and TRBJ1-3; no clear D gene. The sequence came from a girl under two years old who had a stem cell transplant for combined immunodeficiency, so the T cells may come from the graft donor. CDR3 loop: CASNTSPLRNTIYF. CDR3 coding DNA: TGTGCCAGCAATACCTCGCCCCTGCGAAACACCATATATTTT.